The 8 T cell receptor beta chains below were found in one sample sequenced in a study of cytomegalovirus exposure and HLA in healthy donors (dated by TCRdb to the late 2010s). Library preparation was by the immunoSEQ multiplex PCR assay. For the multiplex PCR, a mixture combining 60 forward primers for TCR Vbeta segments and 13 reverse primers for TCR Jbeta segments was used. As stored in TCRdb, this immuneACCESS dataset retains in-frame rearrangements with V and J assigned. A fraction of the clones does not appear; measured against another copy, unresolved V genes explain less than half of the discrepancy, and the remainder lacks a known reason. The sample table records about 130,000 clones; 75% to 90% of these occur just once. The top ten constitute roughly 4% of the sample. The sequenced sample was PBMCs. The receptors were sampled from a woman aged 35 to 49 in good health and CMV-seronegative.

J is TRBJ2-1 and V is TRBV19; D might be TRBD2 (5 bases). Germline CDR1 is LNHDA and CDR2 is SQIVND (reference sequence). Trimming took 4 bases from V and 0 from J, leaving 10 bases between them. The CDR3 runs 15 residues. CDR3 DNA sequence: TGTGCCAGTAGTACAAGCGGAAGCTCCTACAATGAGCAGTTCTTC. Its protein is CASSTSGSSYNEQFF.

The genes are TRBV29-1 and TRBJ2-2, with 7 bases that match TRBD1. CDR1 SQVTM and CDR2 ANQGSEA come from the germline V gene. The CDR3 is 15 residues long. The ends lost 7 bases at V and 5 bases at J; junction bases unmatched: 13. The CDR3 reads CSANRGRRGTGELFF. In DNA, the CDR3 is TGCAGCGCTAACAGGGGTAGAAGGGGAACCGGGGAGCTGTTTTTT.

The rearrangement links TRBV9 to TRBJ1-1; 7 nucleotides line up with TRBD1. This CDR3 comprises 15 residues. Germline V gene sequence: CDR1 SGDLS, CDR2 YYNGEE. The trim removed 0 bases at V and 3 bases at J, leaving 5 bases unmatched. The CDR3 is CASSVAGRGDTEAFF. The CDR3 nucleotides read TGTGCCAGCAGCGTAGCTGGCAGGGGGGACACTGAAGCTTTCTTT.

The genes are TRBV19 and TRBJ2-1, with D possibly being TRBD2 (5 bases). Trimming stripped 1 base from V and 7 bases from J, with 11 bases between. The CDR3 length is 14 residues. Looked up from germline, CDR1 is LNHDA and CDR2 is SQIVND (reference sequence). The CDR3 DNA sequence: TGTGCCAGTAGTATAGGGTACACGGGAAATGAGCAGTTCTTC. Translating gives CASSIGYTGNEQFF.

The V and J genes are TRBV7-3 and TRBJ2-5; the D gene is possibly TRBD2 (7 bases). This CDR3 has 13 amino acids. The V end lost 5 bases, the J end lost 5 bases, and 12 bases lay between the germline ends. Germline V lookup: CDR1 SGHTA, CDR2 FQGTGA. The CDR3: CASSGGARETQYF. CDR3 DNA: TGTGCCAGCAGCGGGGGGGCCCGGGAGACCCAGTACTTC.

The V gene is TRBV7-2, the J gene TRBJ1-5; no clear D. Trimming took off 3 bases at V and 0 bases at J, with 12 bases between the two ends. CDR3 length equals 16 residues. The V gene's germline CDR1 is SGHTA and CDR2 FQGNSA. The chain's CDR3 is CASSLFGRNSNQPQHF. In nucleotides, the CDR3 is TGTGCCAGCAGCTTGTTTGGCCGAAATAGCAATCAGCCCCAGCATTTT.

The chain recombines TRBV6-1 with TRBJ2-1; 7 bases line up with TRBD2. Germline trimming cut 8 bases from V and 0 bases from J; bases unmatched to any gene: 7. Germline-derived CDR1 and CDR2 are MNHNS and SASEGT. The length of the CDR3 is 15 residues. The CDR3 sequence: CASLEASGSYNEQFF. CDR3 nucleotide sequence: TGTGCCAGCTTAGAGGCTAGCGGCTCCTACAATGAGCAGTTCTTC.

This chain joins TRBV5-1 and TRBJ2-4; 8 positions agree with TRBD1. The trim removed 2 bases at V and 1 base at J, leaving 14 bases unmatched. Germline V CDR1 and CDR2: SGHRS, YFSETQ. The CDR3 contains 19 residues. The CDR3 here is CASSFLMNRGIRAKNIQYF. CDR3 DNA sequence: TGCGCCAGCAGCTTTCTCATGAACAGGGGGATAAGGGCCAAAAACATTCAGTACTTC. The variable domain in full, completed from reference TRBV5-1 and TRBJ2-4, reads KAGVTQTPRYLIKTRGQQVTLSCSPISGHRSVSWYQQTPGQGLQFLFEYFSETQRNKGNFPGRFSGRQFSNSRSEMNVSTLELGDSALYLCASSFLMNRGIRAKNIQYFGAGTRLSVL.